The 10 T cell receptor beta chains below all came from one sample that was sequenced in a study of T cells in Graves' hyperthyroidism and ophthalmopathy. The source material, RNA transcripts, was used to amplify TCR beta CDR3 regions. When the TCR CDR3 underwent first-round RT-PCR, the HTBI primer set was used. TCRdb re-analysed the multiplex PCR reads in MiXCR, keeping a single row per CDR3 protein. The table has about 590,000 distinct CDR3 sequences, 12% to 15% seen once; the top ten hold roughly 6.9%. The specimen was blood. Receptors were obtained from a woman younger than 35 with Graves' ophthalmopathy.

The genes are TRBV2 and TRBJ1-5, with D possibly being TRBD1 (6 bases). Between the trimmed V and J ends, which lost 0 bases and 7 bases, there was a span of 25 bases. This CDR3 contains 19 residues. The germline V gene encodes CDR1 SNHLY and CDR2 FYNNEI. CDR3 residues: CASSEALGGLGGNGQPQHF. In DNA form, the CDR3 reads TGTGCCAGCAGTGAAGCCCTCGGGGGCTTAGGGGGGAATGGACAGCCCCAGCATTTT.

Regarding this clonotype: A much larger clone differs by one base, so this may be a read error. V is TRBV6-1 and J is TRBJ2-7; 8 nucleotides line up with TRBD2. This CDR3 has 13 amino acids. Trimming removed 7 bases from V and 3 bases from J; junction bases left unmatched: 5. The germline V gene encodes CDR1 MNHNS and CDR2 SASEGT. The CDR3 bases are TGTGCCAGCAATCCGGGACTAGGCTACGAGCAGTACTTC. Residues: CASNPGLGYEQYF.

This clonotype was found a few times. The V call is TRBV2, the J call TRBJ1-2, with no clear D. V was trimmed by 5 bases and J by 3 bases, leaving 7 bases between them. CDR1 and CDR2 (germline): SNHLY, FYNNEI. The CDR3 has 12 amino acids. The CDR3 sequence is CASSTRYYGYTF. CDR3 nucleotide sequence: TGTGCCAGCAGTACCCGTTACTATGGCTACACCTTC.

Only a few counts were recorded for this clonotype. The CDR3 spells CASSQDYRGSSYEQYF. The CDR3 DNA follows: TGCGCCAGCAGCCAAGATTATCGGGGCAGCTCCTACGAGCAGTACTTC. The chain uses TRBV4-1 and TRBJ2-7, with D perhaps given as TRBD1 or TRBD2 (5 bases each). Germline loops: CDR1 MGHRA, CDR2 YSYEKL. This CDR3 spans 16 amino acids. Trimming stripped 0 bases from V and 0 bases from J, with 12 bases between.

This clonotype has a count of ten or more. The rearrangement links TRBV7-9 to TRBJ2-1; TRBD2 matches 7 bases. Unmatched junction bases numbered 8, after V lost 5 bases and J lost 7 bases. CDR3 length equals 14 residues. CDR1 is SEHNR, CDR2 FQNEAQ, per germline (reference sequence). CDR3 nucleotide sequence: TGTGCCAGCAGCCGTAGCGGGCTAGGGAATGAGCAGTTCTTC. It translates to CASSRSGLGNEQFF.

This chain uses TRBV28 with TRBJ1-2; TRBD1 is a possible D gene (6 bases). The CDR3 totals 13 residues. V lost 3 bases and J lost 8, with 13 bases in between. Germline V lookup: CDR1 MDHEN, CDR2 SYDVKM. The CDR3: CASSFGQGTGYTF. The DNA of the CDR3 is TGTGCCAGCAGTTTTGGTCAGGGGACAGGCTACACCTTC.

This clonotype was seen more than once but under ten times. In DNA form, the CDR3 reads TGCGCCAGCAGCCAAGATCGAGGGACAGGGGGCATTGAGCAGTTCTTC. This encodes CASSQDRGTGGIEQFF. This chain links TRBV4-1 with TRBJ2-1; 12 bases match TRBD1. V lost 0 bases to trimming and J lost 9 bases; unmatched junction nucleotides: 6. Germline CDR1 reads MGHRA; CDR2 reads YSYEKL. The CDR3 is 16 residues long.

At least ten counts were recorded for this clonotype. The V call is TRBV7-6, the J call TRBJ1-4; 7 nucleotides align to TRBD1. CDR3 length: 16 amino acids. V gave up 5 bases and J gave up 1 base; unmatched junction bases: 7. Per germline, CDR1 SGHVS and CDR2 FNYEAQ. CDR3 amino acids: CASSHRNRGTNEKLFF. The CDR3 region has the DNA TGTGCCAGCAGCCATAGGAACAGGGGAACTAATGAAAAACTGTTTTTT.

This clonotype was found a few times. In DNA form, the CDR3 reads TGTGCCACCAGTGATCCGGACAGTACCTACGAGCAGTACTTC. Its protein product is CATSDPDSTYEQYF. The V call is TRBV24-1, the J call TRBJ2-7; D may be TRBD1 (6 bases). The CDR3 length is 14 residues. Germline V lookup: CDR1 KGHDR, CDR2 SFDVKD. Between the trimmed V and J ends, which lost 3 bases and 2 bases, there was a span of 10 bases.

This clonotype was seen repeatedly, ten times or more. One end of the junction is discordant with germline, which a read error may explain. The genes are TRBV13 and TRBJ1-1, with 9 bases aligning to TRBD1. CDR1 is PRHDT and CDR2 is FYEKMQ in the germline V gene (reference sequence). The CDR3 totals 14 residues. The CDR3 loop is CASSLGQGFTEAFF. The CDR3 coding sequence is TGTGCCAGCAGCCTAGGACAGGGGTTCACTGAAGCTTTCTTT.